This is a list of T cell receptor beta chains from one sample in a study of T-cell memory formation after mild COVID-19. TCRdb re-called the 5' RACE reads with MiXCR, one entry per CDR3 protein. In the table there are 500,000 to 550,000 distinct CDR3 sequences, 20% of which are singletons. Input material: PBMCs or a T cell subset sorted from them (not recorded which). Receptors originate from an adult woman who had mild COVID-19 (a few samples of this study predate the infection). Cell type and time point are not known. The CDR3 runs from the conserved cysteine through the conserved F or W. Fields, in order: V gene, D gene, clone size, J gene, CDR3 protein, CDR3 DNA. The D gene is left open where the match is weak. Clone size, where shown, is once, few, many, or a class for clones that have expanded.

v_call: TRBV6-6
d_call: -
clone_size: few
j_call: TRBJ1-1
cdr3_aa: CASRTSTGYFEAFF
cdr3_nt: TGTGCCAGCAGAACTTCGACAGGTTACTTTGAAGCTTTCTTT

v_call: TRBV7-9
d_call: TRBD1
clone_size: -
j_call: TRBJ2-7
cdr3_aa: CASSSPDRVRDEQYF
cdr3_nt: TGTGCCAGCAGCTCACCGGACAGGGTGCGAGACGAGCAGTACTTC

v_call: TRBV19
d_call: TRBD1
clone_size: -
j_call: TRBJ2-5
cdr3_aa: CASSPRDRLQETQYF
cdr3_nt: TGTGCCAGTAGTCCCCGGGACAGGCTCCAAGAGACCCAGTACTTC

v_call: TRBV12-5
d_call: -
clone_size: -
j_call: TRBJ2-7
cdr3_aa: CASGWELNRVYPYEQYF
cdr3_nt: TGTGCTAGTGGTTGGGAACTCAACAGGGTTTACCCCTACGAGCAGTACTTC

v_call: TRBV4-1
d_call: TRBD2
clone_size: -
j_call: TRBJ2-5
cdr3_aa: CASSPKPPVAGQETQYF
cdr3_nt: TGCGCCAGCAGCCCCAAACCACCGGTAGCGGGCCAAGAGACCCAGTACTTC

v_call: TRBV10-3
d_call: -
clone_size: -
j_call: TRBJ1-2
cdr3_aa: CAISAGQINYGYTF
cdr3_nt: TGTGCCATCAGCGCAGGACAGATTAACTATGGCTACACCTTC

v_call: TRBV24-1
d_call: -
clone_size: -
j_call: TRBJ1-6
cdr3_aa: CATSGGQGSPLHF
cdr3_nt: TGTGCCACCTCCGGGGGTCAAGGTTCACCCCTCCACTTT

v_call: TRBV7-7
d_call: TRBD2
clone_size: few
j_call: TRBJ2-1
cdr3_aa: CASSLLSGVGNNEQFF
cdr3_nt: TGTGCTAGCAGCTTATTGAGCGGGGTGGGGAACAATGAGCAGTTCTTC

v_call: TRBV7-9
d_call: TRBD2
clone_size: many
j_call: TRBJ2-3
cdr3_aa: CASSQIAGASDTQYF
cdr3_nt: TGTGCCAGCAGCCAGATAGCGGGAGCTTCAGATACGCAGTATTTT

v_call: TRBV7-2
d_call: TRBD1
clone_size: few
j_call: TRBJ2-1
cdr3_aa: CASSLGPLGQGAYEQFF
cdr3_nt: TGTGCCAGCAGCTTAGGTCCCCTAGGACAGGGGGCTTATGAGCAGTTCTTC

v_call: TRBV7-9
d_call: -
clone_size: -
j_call: TRBJ1-2
cdr3_aa: CASSLDDTYGYTF
cdr3_nt: TGTGCCAGCAGCTTAGACGACACCTATGGCTACACCTTC

v_call: TRBV5-1
d_call: -
clone_size: many
j_call: TRBJ2-5
cdr3_aa: CASSLVSAGSSGETQYF
cdr3_nt: TGCGCCAGCAGCTTGGTTTCGGCAGGGTCGTCGGGGGAGACCCAGTACTTC

v_call: TRBV5-1
d_call: -
clone_size: few
j_call: TRBJ1-2
cdr3_aa: CASSFRTGDYGYTF
cdr3_nt: TGCGCCAGCAGCTTTCGGACTGGAGACTATGGCTACACCTTC

v_call: TRBV20-1
d_call: TRBD2
clone_size: -
j_call: TRBJ2-2
cdr3_aa: CSARRSGRGAGELFF
cdr3_nt: TGCAGTGCCCGAAGGAGCGGGAGGGGCGCCGGGGAGCTGTTTTTT

v_call: TRBV7-6
d_call: -
clone_size: -
j_call: TRBJ2-5
cdr3_aa: CASSSVTRSAGETQYF
cdr3_nt: TGTGCCAGCAGCTCCGTGACTAGATCTGCCGGAGAGACCCAGTACTTC

v_call: TRBV24-1
d_call: TRBD1
clone_size: -
j_call: TRBJ2-7
cdr3_aa: CATSSTGEPYEQYF
cdr3_nt: TGTGCCACCAGTTCTACAGGGGAGCCCTACGAGCAGTACTTC

v_call: TRBV5-1
d_call: -
clone_size: -
j_call: TRBJ1-1
cdr3_aa: CASSSGTGAEAFF
cdr3_nt: TGCGCCAGCAGCTCTGGGACGGGAGCTGAAGCTTTCTTT

v_call: TRBV5-1
d_call: TRBD1
clone_size: few
j_call: TRBJ1-1
cdr3_aa: CASSPQGQGTNTEAFF
cdr3_nt: TGCGCCAGCAGCCCCCAGGGACAGGGGACGAACACTGAAGCTTTCTTT

v_call: TRBV6-5
d_call: -
clone_size: few
j_call: TRBJ2-2
cdr3_aa: CASSYSATGELFF
cdr3_nt: TGTGCCAGCAGTTACTCGGCCACCGGGGAGCTGTTTTTT

v_call: TRBV24-1
d_call: -
clone_size: -
j_call: TRBJ2-3
cdr3_aa: CATRGDSTDTQCF
cdr3_nt: TGTGCCACCAGAGGAGATTCCACAGATACGCAGTGTTTT

v_call: TRBV7-9
d_call: -
clone_size: few
j_call: TRBJ1-4
cdr3_aa: CASSLGDTEGEKLFF
cdr3_nt: TGTGCCAGCAGCTTAGGGGACACCGAGGGTGAAAAACTGTTTTTT

v_call: TRBV29-1
d_call: TRBD1
clone_size: few
j_call: TRBJ1-2
cdr3_aa: CSVTATTGDYGYTF
cdr3_nt: TGCAGCGTTACCGCGACTACAGGGGACTATGGCTACACCTTC

v_call: TRBV4-1
d_call: -
clone_size: few
j_call: TRBJ1-4
cdr3_aa: CASSPTRQMNEKLFF
cdr3_nt: TGCGCCAGCAGCCCGACCCGACAGATGAATGAAAAACTGTTTTTT

v_call: TRBV6-5
d_call: TRBD1
clone_size: few
j_call: TRBJ1-1
cdr3_aa: CASSSSGTGWDAFF
cdr3_nt: TGTGCCAGCAGCTCTTCGGGGACAGGGTGGGATGCTTTCTTT

v_call: TRBV27
d_call: -
clone_size: -
j_call: TRBJ2-6
cdr3_aa: CASSISAGANVLTF
cdr3_nt: TGTGCCAGCAGCATCTCCGCTGGGGCCAACGTCCTGACTTTC

v_call: TRBV6-5
d_call: -
clone_size: few
j_call: TRBJ1-5
cdr3_aa: CASSYSGNSNQPQHF
cdr3_nt: TGTGCCAGCAGTTACTCAGGGAATAGCAATCAGCCCCAGCATTTT

v_call: TRBV4-2
d_call: TRBD2
clone_size: few
j_call: TRBJ2-1
cdr3_aa: CASSHPIGTSGYEQFF
cdr3_nt: TGTGCCAGCAGCCACCCTATCGGGACTAGCGGCTATGAGCAGTTCTTC

v_call: TRBV30
d_call: TRBD1
clone_size: few
j_call: TRBJ1-4
cdr3_aa: CAWSRKTGESEKLFF
cdr3_nt: TGTGCCTGGAGTCGTAAGACAGGGGAGAGTGAAAAACTGTTTTTT

v_call: TRBV7-9
d_call: -
clone_size: -
j_call: TRBJ1-1
cdr3_aa: CASSPPPTAATEAFF
cdr3_nt: TGTGCCAGCAGCCCGCCACCCACGGCGGCCACTGAAGCTTTCTTT

v_call: TRBV5-1
d_call: TRBD1
clone_size: -
j_call: TRBJ1-5
cdr3_aa: CASSFLTGPGQPQHF
cdr3_nt: TGCGCCAGCAGCTTCTTGACAGGGCCGGGTCAGCCCCAGCATTTT

v_call: TRBV12-3/TRBV12-4
d_call: TRBD2
clone_size: few
j_call: TRBJ2-2
cdr3_aa: CASSLENRRTLAETNTGELFF
cdr3_nt: TGTGCCAGCAGTTTGGAAAACAGGAGGACACTAGCGGAGACGAACACCGGGGAGCTGTTTTTT

v_call: TRBV20-1
d_call: TRBD1
clone_size: -
j_call: TRBJ2-7
cdr3_aa: CSASGTGGFIYEQYF
cdr3_nt: TGCAGTGCTAGCGGAACAGGGGGTTTCATCTACGAGCAGTACTTC

v_call: TRBV24-1
d_call: -
clone_size: -
j_call: TRBJ2-7
cdr3_aa: CATSYGTHYEQYF
cdr3_nt: TGTGCCACCAGCTACGGGACCCACTACGAGCAGTACTTC

v_call: TRBV19
d_call: -
clone_size: few
j_call: TRBJ2-1
cdr3_aa: CASSRVVNEQFF
cdr3_nt: TGTGCCAGTAGTAGAGTGGTGAATGAGCAGTTCTTC

v_call: TRBV2
d_call: -
clone_size: -
j_call: TRBJ1-5
cdr3_aa: CASSELANQPQHF
cdr3_nt: TGTGCCAGCAGTGAGTTGGCAAATCAGCCCCAGCATTTT

v_call: TRBV4-1
d_call: -
clone_size: few
j_call: TRBJ2-3
cdr3_aa: CASSQGWGTDTQYF
cdr3_nt: TGCGCCAGCAGCCAAGGTTGGGGTACAGATACGCAGTATTTT

v_call: TRBV12-3/TRBV12-4
d_call: TRBD1
clone_size: -
j_call: TRBJ1-1
cdr3_aa: CASSPTRDRGNTEAFF
cdr3_nt: TGTGCCAGCAGTCCGACAAGGGACAGGGGAAACACTGAAGCTTTCTTT

v_call: TRBV30
d_call: -
clone_size: many
j_call: TRBJ2-7
cdr3_aa: CAWNQGTVSYEQYF
cdr3_nt: TGTGCCTGGAATCAGGGGACGGTATCCTACGAGCAGTACTTC

v_call: TRBV27
d_call: -
clone_size: -
j_call: TRBJ2-1
cdr3_aa: CASSSGTFGHTGEQFF
cdr3_nt: TGTGCCAGCAGTTCTGGGACATTTGGGCATACAGGGGAGCAGTTCTTC

v_call: TRBV20-1
d_call: -
clone_size: once
j_call: TRBJ2-3
cdr3_aa: CSARPNTDTQYF
cdr3_nt: TGCAGTGCTAGACCCAACACAGATACGCAGTATTTT

v_call: TRBV7-8
d_call: -
clone_size: -
j_call: TRBJ2-1
cdr3_aa: CASSLGSSLAKFF
cdr3_nt: TGTGCCAGCAGCTTAGGTAGCAGCCTTGCGAAGTTCTTC

v_call: TRBV4-1
d_call: -
clone_size: few
j_call: TRBJ1-5
cdr3_aa: CASSPTPGGNQPQHF
cdr3_nt: TGCGCCAGCAGCCCGACCCCTGGGGGCAATCAGCCCCAGCATTTT

v_call: TRBV6-5
d_call: -
clone_size: few
j_call: TRBJ1-2
cdr3_aa: CASSFQQTNPPTF
cdr3_nt: TGTGCCAGCAGTTTCCAACAGACAAACCCTCCCACCTTC

v_call: TRBV4-1
d_call: -
clone_size: -
j_call: TRBJ1-6
cdr3_aa: CASSQSSEDTLSYNSPLHF
cdr3_nt: TGCGCCAGCAGCCAGTCGTCGGAGGACACCCTCTCCTATAATTCACCCCTCCACTTT

v_call: TRBV15
d_call: TRBD1
clone_size: few
j_call: TRBJ2-3
cdr3_aa: CATKYSGGLIDTQYF
cdr3_nt: TGTGCCACCAAATACTCAGGGGGTCTTATTGATACGCAGTATTTT

v_call: TRBV20-1
d_call: -
clone_size: few
j_call: TRBJ1-5
cdr3_aa: CSARGPARHQPQHF
cdr3_nt: TGCAGTGCTAGAGGCCCGGCGCGGCATCAGCCCCAGCATTTT

v_call: TRBV6-2/TRBV6-3
d_call: -
clone_size: -
j_call: TRBJ1-3
cdr3_aa: CASSYGETGNTIYF
cdr3_nt: TGTGCCAGCAGTTACGGGGAGACTGGAAACACCATATATTTT

v_call: TRBV5-1
d_call: -
clone_size: -
j_call: TRBJ1-5
cdr3_aa: CASSFGPGGSNQPQHF
cdr3_nt: TGCGCCAGCAGCTTCGGTCCCGGAGGGAGCAATCAGCCCCAGCATTTT

v_call: TRBV5-1
d_call: -
clone_size: -
j_call: TRBJ2-5
cdr3_aa: CASSPTPGAHANPQETHYF
cdr3_nt: TGCGCCAGCAGCCCCACCCCGGGGGCTCACGCAAACCCGCAAGAGACCCATTACTTC

v_call: TRBV5-6
d_call: TRBD1
clone_size: -
j_call: TRBJ2-5
cdr3_aa: CASSKTGQGGETQYF
cdr3_nt: TGTGCCAGCAGCAAAACTGGACAGGGAGGTGAGACCCAGTACTTC

v_call: TRBV18
d_call: -
clone_size: -
j_call: TRBJ2-1
cdr3_aa: CASSPLAAYNEQFF
cdr3_nt: TGTGCCAGCTCACCATTAGCGGCTTACAATGAGCAGTTCTTC

v_call: TRBV3-1
d_call: TRBD2
clone_size: many
j_call: TRBJ2-4
cdr3_aa: CASSHTVAGGLNIQYF
cdr3_nt: TGTGCCAGCAGCCACACTGTAGCGGGGGGCCTAAACATTCAGTACTTC

v_call: TRBV29-1
d_call: -
clone_size: -
j_call: TRBJ1-5
cdr3_aa: CSVVQATGQPQHF
cdr3_nt: TGCAGCGTTGTTCAGGCGACGGGGCAGCCCCAGCATTTT

v_call: TRBV5-1
d_call: -
clone_size: few
j_call: TRBJ1-1
cdr3_aa: CASSWMGHSNTEAFF
cdr3_nt: TGCGCCAGCAGCTGGATGGGACATTCGAACACTGAAGCTTTCTTT

v_call: TRBV12-3/TRBV12-4
d_call: -
clone_size: few
j_call: TRBJ1-1
cdr3_aa: CASSLGVPGSNTEAFF
cdr3_nt: TGTGCCAGCAGTTTAGGGGTTCCGGGGTCGAACACTGAAGCTTTCTTT

v_call: TRBV30
d_call: -
clone_size: few
j_call: TRBJ1-1
cdr3_aa: CAWRGGKLSGNTEAFF
cdr3_nt: TGTGCCTGGAGGGGGGGGAAACTCTCAGGGAACACTGAAGCTTTCTTT

v_call: TRBV11-3
d_call: -
clone_size: -
j_call: TRBJ2-2
cdr3_aa: CASSLVSHRASTGELFF
cdr3_nt: TGTGCCAGCAGCTTAGTATCCCACCGGGCATCGACCGGGGAGCTGTTTTTT